These T cell receptor beta chains were read from a single sample in a study of cytomegalovirus exposure and HLA in healthy donors. The assay was immunoSEQ multiplex PCR, and TCRdb's table has in-frame clones only and misses some. Among 120,000 or so clones, 70% to 80% were seen once, and the ten largest hold about 8.2%. Sample: PBMCs. These receptors were taken from a woman aged 40 to 50 in good health and CMV-seropositive. Each CDR3 is given with its conserved first and last residue. A D gene is named only where the DNA matches it firmly. The size entry is marked missing in some rows and otherwise reads once, few, many or a size class.

abundance	v_gene	d_gene	j_gene	CDR3aa	CDR3nt
-	TRBV7-2	-	TRBJ2-2	CASSPDIAGAGELFF	TGTGCCAGCAGCCCCGATATCGCGGGCGCCGGGGAGCTGTTTTTT
-	TRBV10-3	-	TRBJ1-1	CAIRSTGTNTEAFF	TGTGCCATCAGATCGACAGGTACCAACACTGAAGCTTTCTTT
few	TRBV5-1	-	TRBJ1-2	CASSSGPGDGYTF	TGCGCCAGCAGCTCCGGGCCCGGGGATGGCTACACCTTC
few	TRBV11-3	-	TRBJ2-5	CASSLGGLGETQYF	TGTGCCAGCAGCTTAGGAGGTCTTGGGGAGACCCAGTACTTC
-	TRBV11-2	-	TRBJ1-1	CASSFVLNTEAFF	TGTGCCAGCAGCTTTGTATTAAACACTGAAGCTTTCTTT
-	TRBV5-8	-	TRBJ2-3	CASSLRTEGTDTQYF	TGTGCCAGCAGCTTGAGGACAGAAGGCACAGATACGCAGTATTTT
few	TRBV6-5	TRBD1	TRBJ1-3	CASSYSQGFGNTIYF	TGTGCCAGCAGTTATTCACAGGGGTTTGGAAACACCATATATTTT
-	TRBV7-2	TRBD2	TRBJ2-1	CASSGGPSPYNEQFF	TGTGCCAGTAGCGGGGGCCCCAGCCCCTACAATGAGCAGTTCTTC
-	TRBV11-2	-	TRBJ2-1	CASSLDRGNNEQFF	TGTGCCAGCAGCTTAGATAGAGGGAACAATGAGCAGTTCTTC
-	TRBV7-7	TRBD1	TRBJ2-1	CASSLGLGQQNEQFF	TGTGCTAGCAGCTTAGGTCTGGGACAGCAGAATGAGCAGTTCTTC
-	TRBV4-3	-	TRBJ1-3	CASSQEYTPSGNTIYF	TGCGCCAGCAGCCAAGAATACACCCCCTCTGGAAACACCATATATTTT
-	TRBV14	-	TRBJ2-5	CASSHGSGALQETQYF	TGTGCCAGCAGCCATGGGTCAGGGGCTCTCCAAGAGACCCAGTACTTC
-	TRBV9	-	TRBJ1-5	CASSPGGGGNQPQHF	TGTGCCAGCAGCCCCGGTGGTGGAGGCAATCAGCCCCAGCATTTT
-	TRBV7-6	TRBD1	TRBJ1-6	CASSGQANSPLHF	TGTGCCAGCTCCGGACAGGCCAATTCACCCCTCCACTTT
-	TRBV29-1	TRBD1	TRBJ1-2	CSVRSGTDGYTF	TGCAGCGTTCGTTCCGGGACAGATGGCTACACCTTC
-	TRBV7-6	-	TRBJ2-2	CASSRTWPGELFF	TGTGCCAGCAGCCGTACATGGCCCGGGGAGCTGTTTTTT
-	TRBV7-9	TRBD1	TRBJ1-4	CASSLDTTGGWEKLFF	TGTGCCAGCAGCTTAGACACAACAGGGGGTTGGGAAAAACTGTTTTTT
-	TRBV9	-	TRBJ2-7	CASSSGDYEQYF	TGTGCCAGCTCCTCGGGTGACTACGAGCAGTACTTC
-	TRBV18	-	TRBJ1-5	CASSRDTGQPQHF	TGTGCCAGCTCACGGGACACCGGGCAGCCCCAGCATTTT
-	TRBV9	TRBD2	TRBJ2-3	CASSAPPMGGGSSTDTQYF	TGTGCCAGCAGCGCCCCACCTATGGGGGGGGGTTCCAGCACAGATACGCAGTATTTT
-	TRBV9	-	TRBJ2-7	CASSPTDAGTYEQYF	TGTGCCAGCAGCCCAACCGATGCAGGGACCTACGAGCAGTACTTC
few	TRBV27	-	TRBJ1-4	CASSLGGSNEKLFF	TGTGCCAGCAGCCTGGGGGGTAGTAATGAAAAACTGTTTTTT
-	TRBV6-5	-	TRBJ1-1	CASSYSGATGTEAFF	TGTGCCAGCAGTTACTCGGGGGCGACCGGCACTGAAGCTTTCTTT
-	TRBV5-4	-	TRBJ2-1	CASSFSTDTYNEQFF	TGTGCCAGCAGCTTCTCAACAGACACCTACAATGAGCAGTTCTTC
-	TRBV15	TRBD2	TRBJ2-5	CATSRDQGGETQYF	TGTGCCACCAGCAGAGATCAGGGAGGGGAGACCCAGTACTTC
-	TRBV20-1	-	TRBJ2-3	CSASITDTQYF	TGCAGTGCTAGCATCACAGATACGCAGTATTTT
-	TRBV7-8	TRBD2	TRBJ2-2	CASRHNLAGGGTGELFF	TGTGCCAGCAGGCACAACCTAGCGGGAGGGGGCACCGGGGAGCTGTTTTTT
-	TRBV12-5	TRBD1	TRBJ1-1	CASGLTGGATEAFF	TGTGCTAGTGGTTTGACAGGGGGTGCCACTGAAGCTTTCTTT
-	TRBV5-1	TRBD2	TRBJ2-2	CASSLAGVAGVTGELFF	TGCGCCAGCAGCTTGGCTGGAGTAGCGGGGGTAACCGGGGAGCTGTTTTTT
-	TRBV28	TRBD2	TRBJ2-5	CASSLGGGGSAQYF	TGTGCCAGCAGTTTAGGGGGCGGGGGGTCGGCCCAGTACTTC
few	TRBV2	-	TRBJ1-5	CASSEMGAAVQPQHF	TGTGCCAGCAGTGAGATGGGGGCCGCAGTACAGCCCCAGCATTTT
-	TRBV18	-	TRBJ2-7	CASSPPMQYYEQYF	TGTGCCAGCTCACCACCGATGCAGTACTACGAGCAGTACTTC
once	TRBV7-2	TRBD1	TRBJ1-5	CASSLAPGTGGRQPQHF	TGTGCCAGCAGCTTAGCACCCGGGACAGGGGGCAGGCAGCCCCAGCATTTT
-	TRBV7-2	-	TRBJ1-3	CASSLVIGGSGNTIYF	TGTGCCAGCAGCTTAGTTATAGGGGGCTCTGGAAACACCATATATTTT
once	TRBV6-1	TRBD1	TRBJ2-3	CASSRDRGTDTQYF	TGTGCCAGCAGCCGGGACAGGGGCACAGATACGCAGTATTTT
-	TRBV7-3	-	TRBJ1-3	CASSPSPGDTIYF	TGTGCCAGCAGCCCGTCTCCCGGGGACACCATATATTTT
-	TRBV6-1	-	TRBJ2-3	CASTQGLRTDTQYF	TGTGCCAGCACCCAGGGGTTGCGCACAGATACGCAGTATTTT
-	TRBV4-3	-	TRBJ1-6	CASSQVGQGLNSPLHF	TGCGCCAGCAGCCAAGTCGGTCAGGGGCTGAATTCACCCCTCCACTTT
-	TRBV9	TRBD1	TRBJ2-3	CASSLGTGGYEGGQYF	TGTGCCAGCAGCCTAGGGACAGGGGGCTACGAAGGCGGGCAGTATTTT
-	TRBV5-1	TRBD1	TRBJ2-5	CASSLTTGWGETQYF	TGCGCCAGCAGCTTGACGACAGGGTGGGGGGAGACCCAGTACTTC
-	TRBV5-1	TRBD1	TRBJ1-1	CASSLEAGGTEAFF	TGCGCCAGCAGCTTGGAAGCAGGGGGGACTGAAGCTTTCTTT
-	TRBV18	TRBD2	TRBJ2-5	CASSERGQETQYF	TGTGCCAGCTCAGAGCGGGGCCAAGAGACCCAGTACTTC
once	TRBV7-9	TRBD2	TRBJ2-3	CASSPRAGASTDTQYF	TGTGCCAGCAGCCCCCGAGCGGGGGCGAGCACAGATACGCAGTATTTT